Listed below are T cell receptor beta chains from one sample, sequenced in a study of breast tumors, draining lymph nodes, adjacent tissues. TCRdb re-called the multiplex PCR reads through MiXCR, storing one row per CDR3 protein. The sample lists approximately 280,000 distinct CDR3 sequences; about 30% were seen once. The sample taken for sequencing was axillary lymph node tissue. The receptors here all came from a female donor with breast cancer. Some clones in this sample may be carry-over from other donors' samples. The CDR3 runs from the conserved cysteine through the conserved F or W. D genes are given only for firm matches. Clone size is given for some rows only: seen once, a few or many times, or a class if the clone is expanded.

j_call v_call d_call clone_size cdr3_nt cdr3_aa
TRBJ2-7 TRBV11-2 - few TGTGCCAGCAGCTTAGATTTGGCTACCGATACCTACGAGCAGTACTTC CASSLDLATDTYEQYF
TRBJ2-1 TRBV4-3 - few TGCGCCAGCAGCCTACAGGGGGGGGTCTCAGGTGAGCAGTTCTTC CASSLQGGVSGEQFF
TRBJ1-3 TRBV5-8 - many TGTGCCAGCAGCTACCTCGACCGAGGAAACACCATATATTTT CASSYLDRGNTIYF
TRBJ1-5 TRBV24-1 - - TGTGCCAGCAGTTTCCAGCATGGTAATCAGCCCCAGCATTTT CASSFQHGNQPQHF
TRBJ2-5 TRBV20-1 - many TGCAGTGCTAGGTCCAGTAGACTTGAGACCCAGTACTTC CSARSSRLETQYF
TRBJ2-3 TRBV24-1 TRBD2 many TGTGCCACCAGTGATTCCGGACTAGCGGGAGAGGATACGCAGTATTTT CATSDSGLAGEDTQYF
TRBJ2-2 TRBV7-2 - many TGTGCCAGCAGAACAAGAGGGGCGAACACCGGGGAGCTGTTTTTT CASRTRGANTGELFF
TRBJ1-6 TRBV12-3/TRBV12-4 - many TGTGCCAGCAGTTTCCGACAGTATAATTCACCCCTCCACTTT CASSFRQYNSPLHF
TRBJ2-1 TRBV5-1 TRBD2 few TGCGCCAGCAGCTTGGAACTAGCGGGAGGGGGCAATGAGCGGTTCTTC CASSLELAGGGNERFF
TRBJ2-5 TRBV20-1 TRBD2 - TGCAGTGCTATCAGACCAGCGGGATCGGGGCAAGAGACCCAGTACTTC CSAIRPAGSGQETQYF
TRBJ2-7 TRBV27 - - TGTGCCAGCAGTTACCCGGGACGTGGGAGTGAGCAGTACTTC CASSYPGRGSEQYF
TRBJ1-2 TRBV19 TRBD1 many TGTGCCAGTGGGGACAGGGATGGCTACACCTTC CASGDRDGYTF
TRBJ2-3 TRBV20-1 TRBD2 many TGCAGTGCTAGGGTTCGAGCGGGGACAGATACGCAGTATTTT CSARVRAGTDTQYF
TRBJ2-2 TRBV10-3 - - TGTGCCATCAGTCCCGGGACAGGGGAGCTGTTTTTT CAISPGTGELFF
TRBJ2-5 TRBV19 - - - CASSLGPDRVGAGTQSF
TRBJ2-3 TRBV19 TRBD2 many TGTGCCAGTAGTATAAGGCTAGCGGGTTGGGATACGCAGTATTTT CASSIRLAGWDTQYF
TRBJ1-2 TRBV7-9 - - TGTGCCAGCAGCCCAGGGGATAAGGTAGCCTATGGCTACACCTTC CASSPGDKVAYGYTF
TRBJ2-7 TRBV20-1 - many TGCAGTGCTAGAGACCCCCCGTACGAGCAGTACTTC CSARDPPYEQYF
TRBJ2-1 TRBV4-2 - many TGTGCCAGCAGCCAAGGACTAACTATTAATGAGCAGTTCTTC CASSQGLTINEQFF
TRBJ2-2 TRBV11-3 TRBD2 many TGTGCCAGCAGCCGGGGGGGGACCGGGGAGCTGTTTTTT CASSRGGTGELFF
TRBJ2-2 TRBV10-3 - many TGTGCCATCAGTGAGTCCCATCTAGCAGAAAGGTACACCGGGGAGCTGTTTTTT CAISESHLAERYTGELFF
TRBJ2-2 TRBV20-1 - once TGCAGTGCTAGTGGTGCGGAGGACGCCGGGGAGCTGTTTTTT CSASGAEDAGELFF
TRBJ2-7 TRBV30 - many TGTGCCTGGCAGAGGACAGACGAGCAGTACTTC CAWQRTDEQYF
TRBJ2-2 TRBV29-1 - - TGCAGCGTTAACCTTGTTTTGGGGGGAACCGGGGAGCTGTTTTTT CSVNLVLGGTGELFF
TRBJ1-2 TRBV20-1 - many TGCAGTGCTAGAGACCATACAGATGGCTACACCTTC CSARDHTDGYTF
TRBJ2-3 TRBV10-1 TRBD1 - TGCGCCAGCAGAGGGACAGGGATTGCTACGAGCAGTACGCAGTATTTT CASRGTGIATSSTQYF
TRBJ2-6 TRBV14 - - TGTGCCAGCAGCCAAGATGTCGGTCGACAAGTCACTGAAGCTTTC CASSQDVGRQVTEAF
TRBJ1-5 TRBV7-9 - - TGTGCCAGCAGCTCGGACAGCCAAAACATTCAGCCCCAGCATTTT CASSSDSQNIQPQHF
TRBJ2-7 TRBV5-4 TRBD2 many TGTGCCTGGGGACTAGCGGGTTTCTACGAGCAGTACTTC CAWGLAGFYEQYF